A selection of T cell receptor beta chains follows, all from one sample in a study of blood T cells in healthy people across ages. In TCRdb, the 5' RACE reads were re-called with MiXCR into one record per CDR3 protein. The repertoire holds approximately 1.5 million distinct CDR3 sequences, with 35% to 45% as singletons. The sequenced material came from blood. These receptors were taken from a woman under 30 in good health. Both conserved end residues are part of each CDR3. The order of the fields is clone size, V gene, D gene, J gene, CDR3 DNA, CDR3 protein. The D gene is left open where the match is weak. Rows give clone size only sometimes, using once, few, many, or a class for an expanded clone.

.,TRBV5-1,TRBD2,TRBJ2-3,TGCGCCAGCAGCGTGGGACTAGCGGGAGTTCGGGATACGCAGTATTTT,CASSVGLAGVRDTQYF
few,TRBV2,.,TRBJ1-2,TGTGCCAGTAGTGAACTCCTACCGACAGAGAACTATGGCTACACCTTC,CASSELLPTENYGYTF
few,TRBV29-1,.,TRBJ2-5,TGCAGCGCCCGACAAGGCCCCTTCCAAGAGACCCAGTACTTC,CSARQGPFQETQYF
few,TRBV7-8,.,TRBJ2-7,TGTGCCAGCAGCATCCGGGACACAGCCTACGAGCAGTACTTC,CASSIRDTAYEQYF
few,TRBV13,.,TRBJ2-5,TGTGCCAGCAGCTTAACCCGGGACCAGGAGACCCAGTACTTC,CASSLTRDQETQYF
.,TRBV9,.,TRBJ2-5,TGTGCCAGCAGCGTAGCTACTGGGGGTGAGCAGTACTTC,CASSVATGGEQYF
.,TRBV27,TRBD1,TRBJ1-4,TGTGCCAGCAGTTGGGCAGGGGGCGATTCGGAAAAACTGTTTTTT,CASSWAGGDSEKLFF
once,TRBV7-9,.,TRBJ2-2,TGTGCCAGCAACCTGATCACAGGGTCCGGGGAGCTGTTTTTT,CASNLITGSGELFF
.,TRBV9,.,TRBJ1-5,TGTGCCAGCGGCCTGGGGGAAGGTCAGCCCCAGCATTTT,CASGLGEGQPQHF
many,TRBV4-1,.,TRBJ1-4,TGCGCCAGCAGCCAGCAGGGGGAAAAACTGTTTTTT,CASSQQGEKLFF
.,TRBV7-2,.,TRBJ2-7,TGTGCCAGCAACCGACGGGGTCGTGGCTACGAGCAGTACTTC,CASNRRGRGYEQYF
.,TRBV14,TRBD2,TRBJ2-3,TGTGCCAGCAGAAAGACTAGCGGAAGAACTCTGCAGTATTTT,CASRKTSGRTLQYF
.,TRBV20-1,.,TRBJ1-2,TGCAGTGCTAGAGATTCGGGGGAAGGCTACACCTTC,CSARDSGEGYTF
.,TRBV6-2/TRBV6-3,TRBD1,TRBJ1-2,TGTGCCAGCAGTTACGGCGGGACAGAGCGCTATGGCTACACCTTC,CASSYGGTERYGYTF
.,TRBV20-1,.,TRBJ2-3,TGCAGTGCTAAAAGGGGCGGGACTTCTACGGATACGCAGTATTTT,CSAKRGGTSTDTQYF